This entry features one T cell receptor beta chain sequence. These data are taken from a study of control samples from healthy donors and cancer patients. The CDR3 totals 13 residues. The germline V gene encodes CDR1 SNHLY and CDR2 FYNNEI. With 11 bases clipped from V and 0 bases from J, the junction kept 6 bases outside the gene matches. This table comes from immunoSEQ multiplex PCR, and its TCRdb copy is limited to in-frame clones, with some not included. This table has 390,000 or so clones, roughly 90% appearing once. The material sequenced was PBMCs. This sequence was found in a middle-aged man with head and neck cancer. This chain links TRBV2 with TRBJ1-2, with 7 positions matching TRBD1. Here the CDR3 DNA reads TGTGCCGGATGGACAGGTACTAACTATGGCTACACCTTC. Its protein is CAGWTGTNYGYTF.